This is a list of T cell receptor beta chains from one sample in a study of cytomegalovirus exposure and HLA in healthy donors. Sequencing was performed with immunoSEQ multiplex PCR; in TCRdb, only in-frame clones are kept and a portion is missing. This sample has roughly 110,000 clones, with approximately 76% found just once. The source material was PBMCs. The receptors were sampled from a man between 18 and 29 years old in good health and CMV-seronegative. The CDR3 runs from the conserved cysteine through the conserved F or W. The D gene is left open where the match is weak. Some rows mark clone size as missing; the rest say once, few, many or name a class of expanded clone.

clone_size j_call cdr3_length v_call d_call cdr3_nt cdr3_aa
- TRBJ1-1 15 TRBV6-1 - TGTGCCAGCGGGGCCCTACAGGGCGTAAGGACTGAAGCTTTCTTT CASGALQGVRTEAFF
- TRBJ2-2 14 TRBV7-2 - TGTGCCAGCAGCGCCCAGGTGACCACCGGGGAGCTGTTTTTT CASSAQVTTGELFF
- TRBJ1-2 11 TRBV7-6 - TGTGCCAGCAGCTGGGGAGGAGGCTACACCTTC CASSWGGGYTF
- TRBJ1-2 15 TRBV7-2 TRBD1 TGTGCCAGCAGCTGGGACAGGGGCGGTGGAGGTGGCTACACCTTC CASSWDRGGGGGYTF
few TRBJ2-1 14 TRBV4-3 - TGCGCCAGCAGCCAACGGGGGTCCTACAATGAGCAGTTCTTC CASSQRGSYNEQFF
- TRBJ2-7 12 TRBV6-5 TRBD2 TGTGCCAGCAGTTATGTCGGGAGGGAGCAGTACTTC CASSYVGREQYF
once TRBJ2-3 18 TRBV19 TRBD1 TGTGCCAGTAGTAGCAACCGACAGGGGGCCATGGGCACAGATACGCAGTATTTT CASSSNRQGAMGTDTQYF
- TRBJ2-5 15 TRBV6-1 TRBD1 TGTGCCAGCAGCCAACAGGGGATTGGACAAGAGACCCAGTACTTC CASSQQGIGQETQYF
- TRBJ1-2 15 TRBV18 - TGTGCCAGCTCACCAGGGAGTAACCTACTAGCTGGCTACACCTTC CASSPGSNLLAGYTF
- TRBJ2-5 14 TRBV2 TRBD1 TGTGCCAGCAGTGGACAGGGGGCAAAAGAGACCCAGTACTTC CASSGQGAKETQYF
- TRBJ2-7 16 TRBV5-6 TRBD1 TGTGCCAGCAGTTCTGCACCGGGACAGCAGTCCTACGAGCAGTACTTC CASSSAPGQQSYEQYF
- TRBJ2-5 14 TRBV5-1 - TGCGCCAGCAGCTTGGTGCCAGAACAAGAGACCCAGTACTTC CASSLVPEQETQYF
- TRBJ2-2 14 TRBV4-2 - TGTGCCAGCAGCTATGGACTGGGAACCGGGGAGCTGTTTTTT CASSYGLGTGELFF
once TRBJ2-7 15 TRBV7-3 - TGTGCCAGCAGCTTATCAGGGGCCCTGTCCTACGAGCAGTACTTC CASSLSGALSYEQYF
- TRBJ1-2 18 TRBV7-2 TRBD1 TGTGCCAGCAGCTTAGCGGCGGGACAGACGCTACCAGGCTATGGCTACACCTTC CASSLAAGQTLPGYGYTF
- TRBJ1-1 15 TRBV11-2 - TGTGCCAGCAGGCTGGAGGGAAGTTTGAACACTGAAGCTTTCTTT CASRLEGSLNTEAFF
- TRBJ1-1 13 TRBV6-6 - TGTGCCAGCAGGATAGACATGAACACTGAAGCTTTCTTT CASRIDMNTEAFF
few TRBJ1-5 14 TRBV19 TRBD1 TGTGCCAGTAGTATCGAGGACAGGGAACAGCCCCAGCATTTT CASSIEDREQPQHF
- TRBJ2-7 14 TRBV19 TRBD1 TGTGCCAGTAGCAAGGACAGGAAGTCGTCCGAGCAGTACTTC CASSKDRKSSEQYF
- TRBJ1-4 15 TRBV7-9 - TGTGCCAGCAGCCCCGTCGTTGCAACTAATGAAAAACTGTTTTTT CASSPVVATNEKLFF
- TRBJ2-3 16 TRBV9 TRBD2 TGTGCCAGCAGCCTAGTGGCTAGCGGGGGTAGGGATACGCAGTATTTT CASSLVASGGRDTQYF
- TRBJ1-5 14 TRBV7-9 TRBD1 TGTGCCCCAACCCCCGGTCAGGGGGACTGGCCCCAGCATTTT CAPTPGQGDWPQHF
- TRBJ2-7 16 TRBV7-6 - TGTGCCAGCAGCTCGCGATTGGGGGCTAGCGGCTACGAGCAGTACTTC CASSSRLGASGYEQYF
- TRBJ2-2 15 TRBV15 TRBD1 TGTGCCACCAGCAGAGATGACAGGGGAGTCCGGGAGCTGTTTTTT CATSRDDRGVRELFF
few TRBJ1-3 17 TRBV2 TRBD1 TGTGCCAGCAGTGAGGTCAGGGGGCCCTTCTCTGGAAACACCATATATTTT CASSEVRGPFSGNTIYF
once TRBJ2-3 15 TRBV14 - TGTGCCAGCAGCCCCCTCGGGGTTCCGAGGGCTACGCAGTATTTT CASSPLGVPRATQYF
- TRBJ1-2 15 TRBV9 - TGTGCCAGCAGCGTAGCCAGGGGTGAAAACTATGGCTACACCTTC CASSVARGENYGYTF
- TRBJ2-7 14 TRBV27 TRBD2 TGTGCCAGCAGTTATAGCGGGTCATACTACGAGCAGTACTTC CASSYSGSYYEQYF
- TRBJ2-5 14 TRBV7-9 - TGTGCCAGCAGCTTAGAGTTGGGGCGGGAGACCCAGTACTTC CASSLELGRETQYF
- TRBJ2-7 14 TRBV5-1 TRBD1 TGCGCCAGCAGCCCCAGGACAGGGGACTACGAGCAGTACTTC CASSPRTGDYEQYF
- TRBJ1-3 14 TRBV7-8 TRBD1 TGTGCCAGCAGCTCCACAGGGGCTGGAAACACCATATATTTT CASSSTGAGNTIYF
- TRBJ2-2 15 TRBV19 - TGTGCCAGTAGTACCACAGGGGCGGGGACCGGGGAGCTGTTTTTT CASSTTGAGTGELFF
- TRBJ1-2 14 TRBV6-6 TRBD1 TGTGCCAGCAGTTACGGGACAGAAACGGGGGGCTACACCTTC CASSYGTETGGYTF
- TRBJ1-3 14 TRBV5-4 - TGTGCCAGCAGCCCCGGGGTCTCTGGAAACACCATATATTTT CASSPGVSGNTIYF
- TRBJ1-1 15 TRBV7-9 - TGTGCCAGCAGCTTGCATGCCGGCGCGGTTACTGAAGCTTTCTTT CASSLHAGAVTEAFF
- TRBJ2-7 14 TRBV5-1 TRBD2 TGCGCCAGCACGGGCGGCGGGGGATCCTACGAGCAGTACTTC CASTGGGGSYEQYF
- TRBJ2-1 12 TRBV6-5 - TGTGCCAGCAGTCTGACCGGACAGGAGCAGTTCTTC CASSLTGQEQFF
- TRBJ1-2 12 TRBV7-9 TRBD1 TGTGCCAGCGGGACAGGGGGAAATGGCTACACCTTC CASGTGGNGYTF
- TRBJ1-1 11 TRBV27 - TGTGCCAGCAGAGTAGGGAGGGAAGCTTTCTTT CASRVGREAFF
- TRBJ2-1 15 TRBV7-2 - TGTGCCAGCAGCCCCAGCTCGGACAGAAACAATGAGCAGTTCTTC CASSPSSDRNNEQFF
- TRBJ2-2 15 TRBV5-1 TRBD2 TGCGCCAGCACCGAGCGGGGGACCTCCACCGGGGAGCTGTTTTTT CASTERGTSTGELFF
few TRBJ1-2 13 TRBV7-2 TRBD1 TGTGCCAGCAGCTTAGTCAGGGGGCAGGGCTACACCTTC CASSLVRGQGYTF